The clone carrying this T cell receptor (beta chain) showed up just once. The antigen remains undetermined. The data belong to a study of CD8+ T cells in alopecia areata. Treatment specified: oral pan-JAK inhibitor, 5-10 mg twice daily. Alopecia areata patients provided lesional scalp punch biopsies and peripheral blood. Points from the study as a whole: Although TCR sharing was seen in mice, sharing across patients was less clear, possibly for HLA-related reasons. Tofacitinib significantly brought down scalp clonality and expanded CD8+ clones among top 100. Especially in alopecia totalis/universalis, lesional scalp showed greater clonality than normal scalp did.

Germline V CDR1 and CDR2: SNHLY, FYNNEI. The CDR3 sequence is 11 residues long. The germline V and J ends were trimmed by 10 bases and 4 bases, with 9 bases remaining between them. RNA extraction and reverse transcription yielded cDNA as sequencing template. Clones were sequenced by immunoSEQ multiplex PCR, and TCRdb holds only the in-frame ones, with some missing. The table lists roughly 110,000 clones, about four fifths of them singletons. The input for sequencing was CD8+ T cells sorted from blood, taken at week 24, from a patient treated with tofacitinib. The source of this sequence is a human donor with alopecia areata. J is TRBJ2-3 and V is TRBV2, with D possibly TRBD1 on 5 matching bases. The CDR3 nucleotides read TGTGCCACCCAGGGCTCAGATACGCAGTATTTT. This codes for CATQGSDTQYF.